This TCR beta chain came from a study of vaccination and CD4 T cells after COVID-19. About the study: The convalescents were made up of six males and four females, two of whom were Hispanic. Control cultures, each given a CEFX pool, an HIV-1 Nef pool, or no peptide, were included.

A note on this clonotype: Its cognate antigen is unknown.

The treatment here: roughly 10-day PBMC culture with coronavirus spike peptide pools or control peptides (ViraFEST assay). Any prior SARS-CoV-2 infection was absent in healthy vaccine recipients, as negative nucleocapsid antibodies before and after vaccination showed. Negative selection purified CD4+ T cells after approximately eleven days of culture. V was shortened by 6 bases and J by 4 bases, with 24 bases between the two germline ends. The germline gives CDR1 MNHEY, CDR2 SVGEGT. The CDR3 has 17 amino acids. Sequencing of DNA taken from cultured CD4+ T cells relied on the Oncomine TCR Beta short-read assay. From the PCR reads, TCRdb called clonotypes with MiXCR, one entry per CDR3 protein. The data hold 25,000 to 30,000 distinct CDR3 sequences, with approximately 60% observed a single time.

Source: CD4+ T cells from blood, cultured in vitro, taken after SARS-CoV-2 vaccination. This TCR derives from a human donor who received a COVID-19 vaccine. The chain is built from TRBV6-2 or TRBV6-3 and TRBJ1-2; D remains ambiguous. The CDR3 DNA reads as TGTGCCAGCAGCTACGGAACCGAATGGACGGGATCCTATGGCTACACCTTC. This gives the protein CASSYGTEWTGSYGYTF.